The source of this T cell receptor (beta chain) is a study of shared clonotypes between healthy human individuals. Whole-study results and caveats: When naive CD4 clonotypes were compared across a few donors, 5% to 5.5% were shared.

The CDR3 sequence is 15 residues long. Trimming stripped 3 bases from V and 6 bases from J, with 15 bases between. The germline V gene has CDR1 MNHEY and CDR2 SMNVEV (reference sequence). Positively selected for CCR7, the CD45RO-negative cells used as naive CD8 cells excluded terminally differentiated effector memory CD45RA+ cells. Those who donated were healthy HIV-negative adults, with no recent acute infections or vaccinations reported. For this clone: Its antigen is still unknown.

The protocol was immunoSEQ multiplex PCR, while the TCRdb copy is restricted to in-frame clones and leaves out a portion. The sample has 630,000 or so clones; roughly 98% are singletons. The chain uses TRBV27 and TRBJ1-3; no clear D gene. What was sequenced was naive CD8+ T cells sorted from blood. The clonotype originates from a man aged 25 to 40 in good health. The CDR3 DNA sequence: TGTGCCAGCAGTTTGAAGGGCCTACCGCTAAACACCATATATTTT. Amino acids: CASSLKGLPLNTIYF.